The 24 T cell receptor beta chains in this list originate from one sample, sequenced in a study of early T cells in non-severe SARS-CoV-2 infection (dated by TCRdb to the early 2020s). The receptor library was made with 5' RACE. Sequencer: NextSeq 500. Using fastp trimming at Q25 and MiXCR clonotype assembly, TCRdb reanalyzed the public sequencing data and kept in-frame beta chains. Every distinct CDR3 protein forms one entry, paired with its most common genes and DNA. This sample holds 25,000 to 35,000 distinct CDR3 sequences; about 6.1% were observed only once. The ten largest clones take up roughly 5.4% of the sample. Input material: whole blood. These receptors were collected from an adult who was a healthcare worker with PCR-confirmed SARS-CoV-2 infection or an uninfected control (not recorded which).

This clonotype has at least ten counts. This chain joins TRBV7-3 and TRBJ1-1; D perhaps matches TRBD1 (6 bases). Trimming left V 5 bases short and J 3 bases short, with 13 bases between. Per the germline V gene, CDR1 is SGHTA and CDR2 is FQGTGA. CDR3 length equals 14 residues. The CDR3 DNA is TGTGCCAGCAGCCTGAGGGCAGGGGACACTGAAGCTTTCTTT. This sequence encodes CASSLRAGDTEAFF.

The chain uses TRBV20-1 and TRBJ1-1, with a tentative D call TRBD1 (6 bases). The CDR3 is 12 amino acids. V shed 5 bases and J shed 7 bases, with 14 bases lying between them. Germline V lookup: CDR1 DFQATT, CDR2 SNEGSKA (reference sequence). The CDR3 region has the DNA TGCAGTGCTGAGGGGGATTCACTTGAAGCTTTCTTT. It is translated as CSAEGDSLEAFF.

This clonotype was seen ten or more times. This rearrangement joins TRBV7-2 to TRBJ2-5; TRBD2 agrees at 10 bases. V dropped 0 bases and J dropped 5; count of bases not matched to a gene: 9. The CDR3 is 17 amino acids. CDR1 and CDR2 (germline): SGHTA, FQGNSA. CDR3 amino acids: CASSLARTSGDVETQYF. As DNA, the CDR3 is TGTGCCAGCAGCTTAGCGCGGACTAGCGGCGACGTGGAGACCCAGTACTTC.

J is TRBJ2-7 and V is TRBV7-8; D is perhaps TRBD1 (5 bases). The CDR3 contains 14 residues. V was cut by 0 bases and J by 4 bases, with 10 bases left in between. Germline values: CDR1 SGHVS, CDR2 FQNEAQ. As DNA, the CDR3 is TGTGCCAGCAGCTTAGCGTCTAGGGGATACGAGCAGTACTTC. Its translation: CASSLASRGYEQYF.

This clonotype was seen at least ten times. V is TRBV6-5 and J is TRBJ2-7; either TRBD1 or TRBD2 may supply D (5 bases each). Germline CDR1 MNHEY, CDR2 SVGAGI. CDR3 length: 14 amino acids. V lost 0 bases and J 11 bases, leaving 17 bases between the germline ends. The DNA for the CDR3 is TGTGCCAGCAGTTACTCGACCGTGGGGGAATCGAAGTACTTC. Protein sequence: CASSYSTVGESKYF.

This clonotype occurred a few times. The chain is built from TRBV28 and TRBJ2-1; 8 bases line up with TRBD2. Germline CDR1 and CDR2: MDHEN and SYDVKM. V dropped 6 bases and J dropped 10; count of bases not matched to a gene: 17. CDR3 length: 16 amino acids. The CDR3 DNA follows: TGTGCCAGCAGCCCCACGGATGCGGGGGGACGTGGCGAGCAGTTCTTC. This translates into CASSPTDAGGRGEQFF.

Remarks on this clonotype: A much more abundant neighbour one base away suggests this may be a read error. V and J are TRBV15 and TRBJ2-2; 7 positions agree with TRBD1. The germline V gene has CDR1 LNHNV and CDR2 YYDKDF (reference sequence). The CDR3 consists of 16 residues. DNA of the CDR3: TGTGTCACCAGCAGAGATCCAGGGGGTCGTACCGGGGAGCTGTTTTTT. Protein product: CVTSRDPGGRTGELFF.

This clonotype was counted between two and nine times. The CDR3 DNA follows: TGTGCCAGCAGCTTAGGGCTCTCCTACAATGAGCAGTTCTTC. It codes for CASSLGLSYNEQFF. The chain combines TRBV7-9 with TRBJ2-1; D not resolved. CDR1 SEHNR and CDR2 FQNEAQ come from the germline V gene (reference sequence). The CDR3 sequence is 14 residues long. V was clipped by 1 base and J by 0 bases, with 4 bases between them.

This clonotype was seen only a few times. J is TRBJ2-5 and V is TRBV6-5; 9 nucleotides agree with TRBD1. Germline V gives CDR1 MNHEY, CDR2 SVGAGI. The junction had 3 bases not matched to a gene; V was cut back by 5 bases and J by 5 bases. The CDR3 sequence is 13 residues long. CDR3 sequence: CASSGGTGETQYF. The CDR3 DNA is TGTGCCAGCAGTGGGGGGACAGGGGAGACCCAGTACTTC.

In its sample, this clonotype was seen many times. The V call is TRBV2, the J call TRBJ2-3; D remains unclear. The CDR3 totals 12 residues. Trimming took 5 bases from V and 2 from J, leaving 5 bases between them. Germline lookup yields CDR1 SNHLY and CDR2 FYNNEI. In DNA, the CDR3 is TGTGCCAGCAGTTACAACACAGATACGCAGTATTTT. Translated: CASSYNTDTQYF.

There are many counts of this clonotype. The rearrangement joins TRBV6-5 to TRBJ1-6; D is possibly TRBD1 (5 bases). The CDR3 extends over 13 amino acids. CDR1 and CDR2 (germline): MNHEY, SVGAGI. Trimming removed 5 bases from V and 7 bases from J, with 9 bases in between. In DNA, the CDR3 is TGTGCCAGCAGTGGGGGGTTAAATTCACCCCTCCACTTT. Protein product: CASSGGLNSPLHF.

This clonotype showed up many times. V usage is TRBV6-5 and J usage is TRBJ1-5; 11 nucleotides align to TRBD1. The CDR3 extends over 16 amino acids. Trimming took 4 bases from V and 6 from J; bases not matched to a gene: 8. Germline loops: CDR1 MNHEY, CDR2 SVGAGI. Here the CDR3 reads CASSFTGTGGGQPQHF. The CDR3 region has the DNA TGTGCCAGCAGTTTCACCGGGACAGGGGGGGGTCAGCCCCAGCATTTT.

At least ten counts were recorded for this clonotype. The gene calls are TRBV20-1 and TRBJ1-6; the match to TRBD1 covers 8 bases. Germline values: CDR1 DFQATT, CDR2 SNEGSKA (reference sequence). Losses at the gene ends were 1 base for V and 6 bases for J; bases not matched to a gene: 5. The CDR3 is 15 residues long. Here the CDR3 DNA reads TGCAGTGCTAGAGCGCAGGGGGCAATTAATTCACCCCTCCACTTT. This encodes CSARAQGAINSPLHF.

Ten or more counts support this clonotype. The chain uses TRBV5-6 and TRBJ2-7; a possible D gene is TRBD1 (5 bases). Germline-derived CDR1 and CDR2 are SGHDT and YYEEEE. This CDR3 is built from 13 residues. V was clipped by 4 bases and J by 5 bases, with 13 bases between them. CDR3 sequence (DNA): TGTGCCAGCAGCCGAGACTGGGGCGACGAGCAGTACTTC. Residues: CASSRDWGDEQYF.

This clonotype was detected many times. The J gene is TRBJ2-2, the V gene TRBV28, with 12 bases that match TRBD2. Germline CDR1 reads MDHEN; CDR2 reads SYDVKM. After removal of 5 bases from V and 2 bases from J, the junction contained 9 bases not matched to a gene. The CDR3 spans 18 residues. In nucleotides, the CDR3 is TGTGCCAGCAGTACATACCGACTAGCGGGGGCTAACACCGGGGAGCTGTTTTTT. This sequence encodes CASSTYRLAGANTGELFF.

In this sample, this clonotype turned up many times. V gene TRBV20-1 combines with J gene TRBJ1-5; D call uncertain. Trimming stripped 3 bases from V and 5 bases from J, with 11 bases between. This CDR3 contains 13 residues. Germline values: CDR1 DFQATT, CDR2 SNEGSKA (reference sequence). Written as DNA, the CDR3 is TGCAGTGCTAGTTTTGGGTCGGATCAGCCCCAGCATTTT. Its translation is CSASFGSDQPQHF.

This clonotype appeared many times. The chain couples TRBV28 to TRBJ2-5; 10 bases map to TRBD1. V dropped 3 bases and J dropped 3; count of bases not matched to a gene: 7. Germline CDR1 and CDR2: MDHEN and SYDVKM. The CDR3 is made up of 16 amino acids. The CDR3 DNA reads TGTGCCAGCAGTTTCTTAGGGACAGGGGTTGAAGAGACCCAGTACTTC. Amino acid sequence: CASSFLGTGVEETQYF.

Ten or more counts support this clonotype. The J gene is TRBJ2-1, the V gene TRBV4-1; D not resolved. CDR3 length: 13 residues. The V end lost 1 base, the J end lost 9 bases, and 10 bases lay between the germline ends. Germline assignment: CDR1 MGHRA and CDR2 YSYEKL. CDR3 in DNA: TGCGCCAGCAGCCAAGGGTCGCATCGTGAGCAGTTCTTC. This codes for CASSQGSHREQFF.

This clonotype was detected a few times. V and J are TRBV6-1 and TRBJ2-7, with D unresolved. Trimming cost V 1 base and J 2 bases, with 6 bases left between them. The length of the CDR3 is 13 residues. From germline, CDR1 is MNHNS and CDR2 SASEGT. The CDR3 DNA is TGTGCCAGCAGTGAAGTTGCAGCCTACGAGCAGTACTTC. Encoded protein: CASSEVAAYEQYF.

The sample holds many counts of this clonotype. The rearrangement uses TRBV12-3 or TRBV12-4 and TRBJ2-5; D remains unclear. V lost 1 base and J 2 bases, leaving 8 bases between the germline ends. The length of the CDR3 is 14 residues. CDR3 nucleotides: TGTGCCAGCAGTTTAGGGCCAGCACAAGAGACCCAGTACTTC. It is translated as CASSLGPAQETQYF.

This clonotype was detected ten times or more. V gene TRBV7-2 combines with J gene TRBJ2-7; the D is unclear. The germline V and J ends were trimmed by 0 bases and 0 bases, with 12 bases remaining between them. This CDR3 region has 16 residues. CDR1 and CDR2 (germline): SGHTA, FQGNSA. CDR3 in amino acids: CASSLASLWGSYEQYF. CDR3 DNA: TGTGCCAGCAGCTTAGCTAGTCTCTGGGGCTCCTACGAGCAGTACTTC.

This clonotype came up many times. The chain carries TRBV28 and TRBJ2-2, with D maybe TRBD2 (5 bases). CDR1 and CDR2 (germline): MDHEN, SYDVKM. V dropped 8 bases and J dropped 5 bases, with 15 bases sitting between them. The CDR3 is made up of 14 amino acids. The CDR3: CASSGILRTGELFF. The CDR3 DNA reads TGTGCCAGCTCCGGGATCCTTCGAACCGGGGAGCTGTTTTTT. Supplemented by reference TRBV28 and TRBJ2-2, the full variable domain reads DVKVTQSSRYLVKRTGEKVFLECVQDMDHENMFWYRQDPGLGLRLIYFSYDVKMKEKGDIPEGYSVSREKKERFSLILESASTNQTSMYLCASSGILRTGELFFGEGSRLTVL.

There are many counts of this clonotype. V is TRBV12-3 or TRBV12-4 and J is TRBJ1-5; D not resolved. This CDR3 is built from 15 residues. Trimming removed 6 bases from V and 4 bases from J, with 16 bases in between. In DNA form, the CDR3 reads TGTGCCAGCAGCCCTAAAGGTGTGGGGAATCAGCCCCAGCATTTT. Translated, it gives CASSPKGVGNQPQHF.

In its sample, this clonotype was seen many times. Relative to the germline gene, one junction end is altered; a read error may explain this. The chain uses TRBV7-9 and TRBJ2-6; TRBD2 matches at 7 bases. Germline CDR1 SEHNR, CDR2 FQNEAQ (reference sequence). The CDR3 runs 15 residues. This chain's CDR3 is CASSLLAAGANVLIF. CDR3 in DNA: TGTGCCAGCAGCTTACTAGCGGCTGGGGCCAACGTCCTGATTTTC.